This T cell receptor beta chain was documented in a study of CD8+CD57+ T cells in acquired aplastic anemia. Study overall: Across the sorted CD4+ and CD8+ cells, DNA amounts averaged 3.2 ug. Points from the study as a whole: The same twenty-nine CD8+ CDR3 sequences occurred in patients and in controls. Significant differences in CD8+ Simpson's diversity were not observed between patients and controls.

The table lists this clonotype with a few counts. Its antigen is undetermined. In patients chosen for sequencing, flow cytometry had shown CD8+CD57+ cell expansion. Sampling of blood occurred while the patients had still received no therapy. Genomic DNA served as template for TCR beta VDJ and CDR3 profiling. TCRdb ran MiXCR on the reads and lists one entry per CDR3 protein. This sample has fewer than 85,000 distinct CDR3 sequences, with roughly 72% found just once. The sample consisted of sorted CD4+, CD8+, or CD8+CD57+ T cells (not recorded which) from PBMCs. This receptor was taken from a human donor with aplastic anemia.

CDR3 protein: CAITKSTGDTEAFF. CDR3 DNA sequence: TGTGCCATCACGAAATCAACAGGGGACACTGAAGCTTTCTTT. The chain uses TRBV10-3 and TRBJ1-1; 7 bases map to TRBD1. In germline, CDR1 is ENHRY, CDR2 SYGVKD. The CDR3 consists of 14 residues. V was clipped by 7 bases and J by 3 bases; unmatched bases: 8.